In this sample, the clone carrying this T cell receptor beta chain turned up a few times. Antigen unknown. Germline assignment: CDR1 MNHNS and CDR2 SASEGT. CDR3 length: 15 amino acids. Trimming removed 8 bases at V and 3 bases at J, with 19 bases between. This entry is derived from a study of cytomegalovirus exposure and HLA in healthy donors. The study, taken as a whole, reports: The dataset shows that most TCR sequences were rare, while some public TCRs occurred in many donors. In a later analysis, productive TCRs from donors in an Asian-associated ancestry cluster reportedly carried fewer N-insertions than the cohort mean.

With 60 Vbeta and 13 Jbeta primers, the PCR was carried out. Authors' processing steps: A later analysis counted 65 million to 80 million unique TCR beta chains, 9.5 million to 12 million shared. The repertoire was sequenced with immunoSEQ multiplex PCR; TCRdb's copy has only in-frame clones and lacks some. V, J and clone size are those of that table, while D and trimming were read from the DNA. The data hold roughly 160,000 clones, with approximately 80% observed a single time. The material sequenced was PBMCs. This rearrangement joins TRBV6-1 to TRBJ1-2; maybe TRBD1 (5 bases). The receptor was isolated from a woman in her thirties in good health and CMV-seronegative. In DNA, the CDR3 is TGTGCCAGCGTAAAAAGGGACGGACTAGACTATGGCTACACCTTC. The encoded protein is CASVKRDGLDYGYTF.